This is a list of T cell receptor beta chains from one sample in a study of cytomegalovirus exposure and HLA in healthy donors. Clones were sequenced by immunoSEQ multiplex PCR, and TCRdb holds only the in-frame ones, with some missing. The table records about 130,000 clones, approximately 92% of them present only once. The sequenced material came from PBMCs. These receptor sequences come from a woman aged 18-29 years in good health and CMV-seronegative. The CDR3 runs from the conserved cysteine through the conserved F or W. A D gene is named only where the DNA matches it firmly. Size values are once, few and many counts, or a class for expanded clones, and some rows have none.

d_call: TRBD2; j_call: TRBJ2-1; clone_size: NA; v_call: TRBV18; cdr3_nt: TGTGCCAGCTCAATTACTAGCGGGAGGGCCAATGAGCAGTTCTTC; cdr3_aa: CASSITSGRANEQFF
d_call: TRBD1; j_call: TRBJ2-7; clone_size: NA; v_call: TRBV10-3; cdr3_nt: TGTGCCATCCGCCGGGACAGCCTTTACGAGCAGTACTTC; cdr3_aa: CAIRRDSLYEQYF
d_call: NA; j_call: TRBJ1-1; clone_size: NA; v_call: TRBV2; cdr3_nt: TGTGCCAGCAGCCTAAGCCCGGGAGACACTGAAGCTTTCTTT; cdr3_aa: CASSLSPGDTEAFF
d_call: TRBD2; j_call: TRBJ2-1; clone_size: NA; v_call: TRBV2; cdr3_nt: TGTGCCAGCAGAGCCGGGACTAGCGTCGATGAGCAGTTCTTC; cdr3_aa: CASRAGTSVDEQFF
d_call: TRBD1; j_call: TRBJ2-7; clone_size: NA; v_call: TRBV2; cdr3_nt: TGTGCCAGCAGAACCCGGACAGGGGGCTACGAGCAGTACTTC; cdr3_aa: CASRTRTGGYEQYF
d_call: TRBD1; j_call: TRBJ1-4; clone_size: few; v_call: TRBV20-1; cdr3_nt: TGCAGTGCCGACCCAGGGGGAAAACTGTTTTTT; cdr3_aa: CSADPGGKLFF
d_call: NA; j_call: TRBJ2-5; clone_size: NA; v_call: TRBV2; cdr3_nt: TGTGCCAGCAGTACTGACAGGAGGGAGACCCAGTACTTC; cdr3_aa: CASSTDRRETQYF
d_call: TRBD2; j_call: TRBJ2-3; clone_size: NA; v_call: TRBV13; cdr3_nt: TGTGCCAGCAGCTCGGGACTAGCGGGAGCTCTGAATACGCAGTATTTT; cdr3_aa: CASSSGLAGALNTQYF
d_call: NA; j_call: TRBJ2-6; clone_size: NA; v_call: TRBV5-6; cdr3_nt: TGTGCCAGCAGCTTGGGGGCCTCTGGGGCCAACGTCCTGACTTTC; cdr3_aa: CASSLGASGANVLTF
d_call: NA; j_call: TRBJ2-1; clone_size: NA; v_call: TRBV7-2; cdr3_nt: TGTGCCAGCAAGCCCACCTACAATGAGCAGTTCTTC; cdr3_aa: CASKPTYNEQFF
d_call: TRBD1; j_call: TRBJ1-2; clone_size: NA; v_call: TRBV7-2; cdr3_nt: TGTGCCAGCAGCCCCTCGGACAGGGAGGGAGGCTACACCTTC; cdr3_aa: CASSPSDREGGYTF
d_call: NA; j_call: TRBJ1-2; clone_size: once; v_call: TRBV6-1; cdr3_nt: TGTGCCAGCAGTGGATACGGACAGTTCTATGGCTACACCTTC; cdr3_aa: CASSGYGQFYGYTF
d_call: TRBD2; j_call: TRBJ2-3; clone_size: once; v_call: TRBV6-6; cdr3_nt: TGTGCCAGCCTCCAGACTAGCGGGGGCACAGATACGCAGTATTTT; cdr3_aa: CASLQTSGGTDTQYF
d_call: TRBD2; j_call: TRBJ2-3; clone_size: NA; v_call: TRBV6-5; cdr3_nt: TGTGCCAGCAGCTACCTAGCGGGGGCAGGGGATACGCAGTATTTT; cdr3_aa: CASSYLAGAGDTQYF
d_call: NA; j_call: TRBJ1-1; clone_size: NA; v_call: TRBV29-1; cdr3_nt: TGCAGCGTTGGACCGGGGATGGGCACTGAAGCTTTCTTT; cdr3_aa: CSVGPGMGTEAFF
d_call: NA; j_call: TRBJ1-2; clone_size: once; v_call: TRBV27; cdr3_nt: TGTGCCAGCAGTTTTTGGGGGCGAAGTGGCTACACCTTC; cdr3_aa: CASSFWGRSGYTF
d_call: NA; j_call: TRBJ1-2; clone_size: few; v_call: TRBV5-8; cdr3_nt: TGTGCCAGCAGAAACGCGGTCGGGGGCTACACCTTC; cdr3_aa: CASRNAVGGYTF
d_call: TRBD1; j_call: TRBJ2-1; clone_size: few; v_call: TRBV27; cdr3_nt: TGTGCCAGCAGTTCCGACAGGGGGTATGAGCAGTTCTTC; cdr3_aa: CASSSDRGYEQFF
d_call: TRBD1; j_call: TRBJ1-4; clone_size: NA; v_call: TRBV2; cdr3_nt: TGTGCCAGCAGTGCTCCCGGGACAGAATCTAATGAAAAACTGTTTTTT; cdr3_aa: CASSAPGTESNEKLFF
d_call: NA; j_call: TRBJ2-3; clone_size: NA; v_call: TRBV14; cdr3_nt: TGTGCCAGCAGCCAAGATTCGCGGGCCTGGGATTTTGATACGCAGTATTTT; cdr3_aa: CASSQDSRAWDFDTQYF
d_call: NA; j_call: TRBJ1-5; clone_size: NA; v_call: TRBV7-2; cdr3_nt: TGTGCCAGCAGCGCAGATGCGGCTACTCAGCCCCAGCATTTT; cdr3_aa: CASSADAATQPQHF
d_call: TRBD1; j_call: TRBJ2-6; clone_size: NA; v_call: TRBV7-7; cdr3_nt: TGTGCCAGCAGCCCGGGACAGCTTAACTCTGGGGCCAACGTCCTGACTTTC; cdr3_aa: CASSPGQLNSGANVLTF
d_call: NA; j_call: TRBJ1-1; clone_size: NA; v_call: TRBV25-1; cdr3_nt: TGTGCTTGCGAGGGGGGGGTCTCTGAAGCTTTCTTT; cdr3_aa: CACEGGVSEAFF
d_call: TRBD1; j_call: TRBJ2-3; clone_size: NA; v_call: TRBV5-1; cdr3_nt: TGCGCCAGCAGCTTGGGCCGGGACAGGGTAACAGATACGCAGTATTTT; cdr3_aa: CASSLGRDRVTDTQYF
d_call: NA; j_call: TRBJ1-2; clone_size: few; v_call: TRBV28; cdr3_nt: TGTGCCAGCAGTTCGCGTAGTGGCTACACCTTC; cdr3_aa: CASSSRSGYTF
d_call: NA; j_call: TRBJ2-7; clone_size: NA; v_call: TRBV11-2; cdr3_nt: TGTGCCAGCAGCTCGGGTAGCAACGAGCAGTACTTC; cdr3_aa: CASSSGSNEQYF
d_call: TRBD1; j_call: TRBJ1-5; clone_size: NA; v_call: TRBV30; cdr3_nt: TGTGCCTGGGCCCCGGGACAGGGGAATCAGCCCCAGCATTTT; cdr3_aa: CAWAPGQGNQPQHF
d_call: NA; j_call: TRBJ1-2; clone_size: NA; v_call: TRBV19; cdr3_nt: TGTGCCAGTAACAGGGCACGCGATGGCTACACCTTC; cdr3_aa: CASNRARDGYTF
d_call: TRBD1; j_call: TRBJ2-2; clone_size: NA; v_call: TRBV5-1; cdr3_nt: TGCGCCAGCAGCAGCGGACAGGTTGGGACCGGGGAGCTGTTTTTT; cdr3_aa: CASSSGQVGTGELFF
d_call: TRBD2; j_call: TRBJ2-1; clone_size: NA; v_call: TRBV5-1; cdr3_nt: TGCGCCAGCAGCCATGGGACTAGCGGGAGGGCCAAGAGTGAGCAGTTCTTC; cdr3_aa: CASSHGTSGRAKSEQFF
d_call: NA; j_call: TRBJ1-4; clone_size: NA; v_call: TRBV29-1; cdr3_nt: TGCAGCGTTGAAACCAGGGCCGTTCTCCCCGAATTAGGAAAACTGTTTTTT; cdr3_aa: CSVETRAVLPELGKLFF
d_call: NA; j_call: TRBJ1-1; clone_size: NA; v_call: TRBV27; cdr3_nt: TGTGCCAGCAGTTTCGGGGGAGGCGACACTGAAGCTTTCTTT; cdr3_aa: CASSFGGGDTEAFF
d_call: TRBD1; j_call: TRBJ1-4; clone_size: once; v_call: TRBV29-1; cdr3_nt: TGCAGCGTTTACGACAGGGGCGACAAACTGTTTTTT; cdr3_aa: CSVYDRGDKLFF
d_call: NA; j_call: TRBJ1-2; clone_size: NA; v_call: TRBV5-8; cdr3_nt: TGTGCCAGCGGATTCCCCTTTGGAGATGGCTACACCTTC; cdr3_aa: CASGFPFGDGYTF
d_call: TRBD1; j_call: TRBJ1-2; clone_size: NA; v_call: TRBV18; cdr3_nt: TGTGCCAGCTCAACCGGGACAGAGGATGGCTACACCTTC; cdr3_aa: CASSTGTEDGYTF
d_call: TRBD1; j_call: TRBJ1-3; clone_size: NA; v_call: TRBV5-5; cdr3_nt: TGTGCCAGCAGCTTGGTAAGAGGACAGGGGGCTGGAAACACCATATATTTT; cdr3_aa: CASSLVRGQGAGNTIYF
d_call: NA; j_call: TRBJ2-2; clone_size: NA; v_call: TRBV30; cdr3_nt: TGTGCCTGGGCTCGACTAGGCGCGAACACCGGGGAGCTGTTTTTT; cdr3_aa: CAWARLGANTGELFF
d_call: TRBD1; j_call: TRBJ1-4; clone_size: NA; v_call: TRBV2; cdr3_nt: TGTGCCAGCAGTGAGGACAGGGGCCCTAAGTTT; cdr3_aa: CASSEDRGPKF
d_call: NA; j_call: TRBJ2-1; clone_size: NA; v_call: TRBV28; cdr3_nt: TGTGCCAGCAGCACGGTCGTCAATGAGCAGTTCTTC; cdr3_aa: CASSTVVNEQFF
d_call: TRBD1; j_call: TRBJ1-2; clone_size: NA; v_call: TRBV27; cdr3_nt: TGTGCCAGCAGTTTCTCCTTGGACAGGGGGGTTTATGGCTACACCTTC; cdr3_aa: CASSFSLDRGVYGYTF
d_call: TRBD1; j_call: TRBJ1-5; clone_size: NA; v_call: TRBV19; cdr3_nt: TGTGCCAGTAGTACCGGGACAGGAAGCGGCAATCAGCCCCAGCATTTT; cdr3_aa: CASSTGTGSGNQPQHF
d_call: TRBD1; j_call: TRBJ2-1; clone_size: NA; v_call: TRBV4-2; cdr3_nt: TGTGCCAGCAGCCAAGGAGGGGGCGTTATGGAAAATGAGCAGTTCTTC; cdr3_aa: CASSQGGGVMENEQFF
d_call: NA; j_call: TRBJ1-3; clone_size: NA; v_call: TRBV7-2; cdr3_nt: TGTGCCAGCAGCCCTCGGCAGGGAAACTCTGGAAACACCATATATTTT; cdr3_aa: CASSPRQGNSGNTIYF
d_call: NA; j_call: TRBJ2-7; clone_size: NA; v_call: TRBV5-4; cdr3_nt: TGTGCCAGCAGCTTGAAAATGAGTCGGAGAGTCAGAACCTACGAGCAGTACTTC; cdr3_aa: CASSLKMSRRVRTYEQYF
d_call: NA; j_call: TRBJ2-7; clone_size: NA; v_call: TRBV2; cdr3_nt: TGTGCCAGCAGTGGGGCCAGGTCCTCCTACGAGCAGTACTTC; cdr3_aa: CASSGARSSYEQYF
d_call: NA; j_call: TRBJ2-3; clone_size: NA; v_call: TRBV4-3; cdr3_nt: TGCGCCAGCAGCCAAGATTTCGGATACGGGATCGCAGATACGCAGTATTTT; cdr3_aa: CASSQDFGYGIADTQYF
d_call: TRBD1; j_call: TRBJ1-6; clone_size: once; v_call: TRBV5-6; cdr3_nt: TGTGCCAGCAACGAGACTCCCGGGACAGGGGGGAATTCACCCCTCCACTTT; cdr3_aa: CASNETPGTGGNSPLHF